The clone carrying this T cell receptor (beta chain) was counted only a few times. Germline CDR1 is SGHRS and CDR2 is YFSETQ. The V segment lost 5 bases and the J segment 3 bases; nucleotides outside the gene matches: 2. The CDR3 contains 12 residues. This sample was taken from a study of cytotoxic CD8 clonotypes in ibrutinib-treated CLL. Deep sequencing aimed at 1 in 200,000 to 1 in 1 million T cells' resolution. Sequenced by immunoSEQ multiplex PCR; TCRdb stores in-frame clones only, minus some. Among some 46,000 clones listed, 69% were seen once. The chain is built from TRBV5-1 and TRBJ2-7, with 7 bases matching TRBD1. This TCR was sampled from a human donor with chronic lymphocytic leukemia. The sequences come from PBMCs, collected after 12 months of ibrutinib treatment. The CDR3 here is CASRGTDYEQYF. The CDR3 bases are TGCGCCAGCAGGGGGACAGACTACGAGCAGTACTTC.